A single sample gave rise to the 18 T cell receptor beta chains below, sequenced in a study of blood T cell repertoires in COVID-19. This table comes from immunoSEQ multiplex PCR, and its TCRdb copy is limited to in-frame clones, with some not included. The sample yields 95,000 to 150,000 clones, approximately 91% seen once. The sample comprised peripheral blood. The receptors stem from a woman older than 75 with acute or convalescent COVID-19.

This sequence joins TRBV5-6 and TRBJ1-5, with D possibly matching TRBD1 (5 bases). Germline V gene data show CDR1 as SGHDT and CDR2 as YYEEEE. V was shortened by 1 base and J by 3 bases, with 14 bases between the two germline ends. The CDR3 is 16 residues long. The CDR3: CASSLRGGRDNQPQHF. CDR3 DNA sequence: TGTGCCAGCAGCTTGAGGGGCGGCAGGGACAATCAGCCCCAGCATTTT.

The genes are TRBV20-1 and TRBJ2-1; 10 positions agree with TRBD2. With 3 bases clipped from V and 8 bases from J, the junction kept 10 bases outside the gene matches. The CDR3 is 15 residues long. Per germline, CDR1 DFQATT and CDR2 SNEGSKA (reference sequence). CDR3 DNA: TGCAGTGCTAGTAATGGGGCTAGCGGGGGTTATGAGCAGTTCTTC. Its translation is CSASNGASGGYEQFF.

This chain links TRBV4-1 with TRBJ1-2; 8 bases line up with TRBD1. Germline V gene lookup returns CDR1 MGHRA and CDR2 YSYEKL. J gave up 5 bases and V 0 bases, and 8 bases lay outside the gene matches. CDR3 size: 16 residues. This CDR3 reads CASSQDPTGAGYGYTF. The CDR3 bases are TGCGCCAGCAGCCAAGATCCGACAGGGGCAGGGTATGGCTACACCTTC.

The chain carries TRBV28 and TRBJ2-5; D remains ambiguous. Trimming pared 4 bases from V and 7 bases from J, leaving 7 bases between. The CDR3 extends over 11 amino acids. Per the germline V gene, CDR1 is MDHEN and CDR2 is SYDVKM. The CDR3 sequence: CASSSLGTQYF. For the CDR3, the DNA is TGTGCCAGCAGTTCGCTAGGGACCCAGTACTTC.

The chain joins TRBV5-6 to TRBJ1-1; TRBD1 aligns across 7 bases. The V gene's germline CDR1 is SGHDT and CDR2 YYEEEE. CDR3 length: 12 amino acids. With V trimmed by 0 bases and J by 10 bases, 3 bases remained unmatched. CDR3 region: CASSLGDRVAFF. For the CDR3, the DNA is TGTGCCAGCAGCTTGGGAGACAGGGTAGCTTTCTTT.

The genes are TRBV21-1 and TRBJ1-1. TRBV21-1 corresponds to a pseudogene. This CDR3 is 13 amino acids long. The CDR3 is CASSPEGNTEAFF. The CDR3 nucleotides are TGTGCCAGCAGCCCAGAGGGGAACACTGAAGCTTTCTTT.

This clone was recorded only once. The CDR3 DNA reads as TGTGCCAGCAGCTGGGGGGTCTCCTCTGGGGCCAACGTCCTGACTTTC. This codes for CASSWGVSSGANVLTF. The rearrangement uses TRBV7-9 and TRBJ2-6; TRBD2 is a possible D gene (6 bases). Germline V gene sequence: CDR1 SEHNR, CDR2 FQNEAQ (reference sequence). The CDR3 runs to 16 residues. Trimming stripped 4 bases from V and 0 bases from J, with 10 bases between.

This clone has just one count. The J gene is TRBJ1-1, the V gene TRBV4-1; D ambiguous. The V gene lost 0 bases and the J gene lost 3 bases, with 5 bases spanning the gap. This CDR3 has 13 amino acids. Per germline, CDR1 MGHRA and CDR2 YSYEKL. The CDR3 loop is CASSQDPHTEAFF. The CDR3 bases are TGCGCCAGCAGCCAAGATCCTCACACTGAAGCTTTCTTT.

The chain combines TRBV27 with TRBJ1-2; no definite D call. The CDR3 sequence is 12 residues long. Germline CDR1 reads MNHEY; CDR2 reads SMNVEV (reference sequence). The ends were cut back, 5 bases at V and 0 bases at J, with 4 bases in the middle. DNA for the CDR3: TGTGCCAGCAGTAGCCCTAACTATGGCTACACCTTC. Translated: CASSSPNYGYTF.

The chain uses TRBV7-9 and TRBJ1-5; D not resolved. The V end lost 5 bases, the J end lost 2 bases, and 16 bases lay between the germline ends. Germline CDR1 reads SEHNR; CDR2 reads FQNEAQ (reference sequence). The CDR3 is made up of 16 amino acids. The CDR3 nucleotides read TGTGCCAGCAGCCAAGATGGAGGCGATGGCAATCAGCCCCAGCATTTT. Residues: CASSQDGGDGNQPQHF.

The chain employs TRBV27 and TRBJ2-2, with a weak D call TRBD2 (6 bases). The CDR3 extends over 16 amino acids. Germline CDR1 reads MNHEY; CDR2 reads SMNVEV (reference sequence). V gave up 0 bases and J gave up 4 bases, with 12 bases separating them. Here the CDR3 DNA reads TGTGCCAGCAGTTTATCTCGGCGGGGTAGCACCGGGGAGCTGTTTTTT. Protein: CASSLSRRGSTGELFF.

The V and J genes are TRBV5-8 and TRBJ2-7; 8 bases align to TRBD1. Germline V lookup: CDR1 SGHTS, CDR2 YDEGEE. With 1 base clipped from V and 1 base from J, the junction kept 4 bases outside the gene matches. The CDR3 totals 15 residues. CDR3 protein: CASSLPWTGSYEQYF. The DNA for the CDR3 is TGTGCCAGCAGCTTGCCCTGGACAGGGTCCTACGAGCAGTACTTC.

This rearrangement joins TRBV5-1 to TRBJ2-7, with D possibly TRBD2 on 6 matching bases. The germline V gene encodes CDR1 SGHRS and CDR2 YFSETQ. The CDR3 has 15 residues. The V gene lost 4 bases and the J gene lost 0 bases, with 14 bases spanning the gap. The CDR3 here is CASSLGSGSSYEQYF. The CDR3 nucleotides read TGCGCCAGCAGCCTGGGTAGCGGTAGCTCCTACGAGCAGTACTTC.

This chain joins TRBV4-1 and TRBJ2-7, with TRBD1 matching over 7 bases. The germline V gene encodes CDR1 MGHRA and CDR2 YSYEKL. The CDR3 contains 14 residues. With 3 bases clipped from V and 0 bases from J, the junction kept 2 bases outside the gene matches. The CDR3: CASSQDRPSYEQYF. CDR3 nucleotide sequence: TGCGCCAGCAGCCAGGACAGGCCCTCCTACGAGCAGTACTTC.

Only one count was recorded for this clone. Germline and junction disagree at one end, which may indicate a read error. V gene TRBV5-5 combines with J gene TRBJ2-5, with TRBD2 matching 9 bases. The CDR3 has 16 residues. Germline V gives CDR1 SGHKS, CDR2 YYEKEE (reference sequence). CDR3 residues: CASSLAGGPIQGTQYF. The CDR3, as DNA: TGTGCCAGCAGCCTCGCGGGGGGGCCGATTCAAGGGACCCAGTACTTC.

The chain couples TRBV7-3 to TRBJ2-3; 10 bases fit TRBD2. The CDR3 is made up of 15 amino acids. Trimming removed 4 bases from V and 5 bases from J; junction bases left unmatched: 6. Germline CDR1 is SGHTA and CDR2 is FQGTGA. The DNA of the CDR3 is TGTGCCAGCAGCTATATAGCGGGAGGACGAGATACGCAGTATTTT. Its translation is CASSYIAGGRDTQYF.

This rearrangement joins TRBV20-1 to TRBJ2-3; no clear D gene. This CDR3 contains 11 residues. Germline V lookup: CDR1 DFQATT, CDR2 SNEGSKA (reference sequence). V was shortened by 3 bases and J by 4 bases, with 5 bases between the two germline ends. The CDR3 sequence is CSASQADTQYF. CDR3 coding DNA: TGCAGTGCTAGTCAGGCAGATACGCAGTATTTT.

CDR3 coding DNA: TGTGCCAGCAGCGCCACCGGGACAGGGCGACCCGGGGAGCTGTTTTTT. It is translated as CASSATGTGRPGELFF. The gene calls are TRBV9 and TRBJ2-2; 9 positions match TRBD1. The trim removed 3 bases at V and 6 bases at J, leaving 9 bases unmatched. CDR1 and CDR2 from the germline V gene are SGDLS and YYNGEE. This CDR3 has 16 residues. The variable domain in full, completed from reference TRBV9 and TRBJ2-2, reads DSGVTQTPKHLITATGQRVTLRCSPRSGDLSVYWYQQSLDQGLQFLIQYYNGEERAKGNILERFSAQQFPDLHSELNLSSLELGDSALYFCASSATGTGRPGELFFGEGSRLTVL.